This passage covers 25 T cell receptor beta chains from one sample sequenced in a study of tissue T cells after allogeneic stem cell transplantation. Time point defined: mouse harvest day 14 after allogeneic transplant. The graft held 10^6 splenic CD5+ T cells and 10^7 T-cell-depleted bone marrow cells. This table comes from immunoSEQ multiplex PCR, and its TCRdb copy is limited to in-frame clones, with some not included. The sample contains some 5,000 clones, 30% to 45% of which appear only once. Input material: gut tissue. These receptors originate from a female BALB/c mouse given C57BL/6 T cells with graft-versus-host disease after an allogeneic hematopoietic cell transplant.

Remarks on this clone: Mouse germline and gene names are used. The read ends 1 residue before the CDR3 terminus; that terminus is restored from the germline J gene. J is TRBJ1-4 and V is TRBV15, with D uncertain. Germline V gives CDR1 SGHND, CDR2 FRSKSL. The CDR3 consists of 13 residues. The V end lost 5 bases, the J end lost 3 bases, and 7 bases lay between the germline ends. The sequenced part of the CDR3 DNA is TGTGCCAGCAGTGCGGGCGCCAACGAAAGATTATTT. Translation: CASSAGANERLF. In full, the CDR3 is CASSAGANERLFF.

For this clone: Genes here carry mouse names. The CDR3 DNA, read in part, is TGTGCCAGCAGTCCTCTGGGGGGGGGTGCAGAAACGCTGTAT. Translation: CASSPLGGGAETLY. The full-length CDR3 reads as CASSPLGGGAETLYF. The V and J genes are TRBV13-1 and TRBJ2-3, with 9 nucleotides matching TRBD2. The read stops 1 residue short of the end of the CDR3; the missing end is completed from the germline J gene. The CDR3 length is 15 residues. Trimming at V came to 4 bases and at J to 1 base, leaving 4 bases not matched to a gene. Germline lookup yields CDR1 NSHNY and CDR2 SYGAGN.

This clone was counted only a few times. Genes here carry mouse names. The read ends 1 residue early relative to the CDR3; the germline J gene fills the gap. The gene calls are TRBV26 and TRBJ1-3; D remains ambiguous. V lost 1 base to trimming and J lost 0 bases, with 4 bases between them. The CDR3 is 14 amino acids. The germline CDR1 and CDR2 sequences are KGHPV and FQNQEV (reference sequence). The CDR3 bases that were read are TGTGCCAGCAGTCTGTACAATTCTGGAAATACGCTCTAT. It codes for CASSLYNSGNTLY. The whole CDR3 protein reads CASSLYNSGNTLYF.

By share, this clone ranks as medium-sized. Gene names denote mouse genes. The read comes to an end 1 residue before the CDR3 does, leaving the germline J gene to fill in the end. The genes are TRBV4 and TRBJ2-7, with 8 bases that match TRBD1. The germline CDR1 and CDR2 sequences are LGHDT and YNNKQL (reference sequence). This CDR3 spans 12 amino acids. With 4 bases clipped from V and 6 bases from J, the junction kept 2 bases outside the gene matches. The covered CDR3 bases are TGTGCCAGCAGCTTACAGGGGGTTGAACAGTAC. Protein: CASSLQGVEQY. The entire CDR3 protein is CASSLQGVEQYF.

This clone was seen a handful of times. Gene names and germline match the mouse. The CDR3 extends 1 residue past the end of the read, so its final part is completed from the germline J gene. V and J are TRBV26 and TRBJ1-4; D not certain. The V and J ends lost 4 bases and 4 bases respectively, with 7 bases between them. Germline CDR1 is KGHPV and CDR2 is FQNQEV (reference sequence). The CDR3 consists of 13 residues. CDR3 DNA, as far as it was read: TGTGCCAGCAGTCGTCGGGTCAACGAAAGATTATTT. Residues: CASSRRVNERLF. The whole CDR3 sequence reads CASSRRVNERLFF.

In the case of this clone: Each gene name is a mouse one. Read data end 1 residue before the CDR3 end; the end is taken from the germline J gene. This chain joins TRBV26 and TRBJ2-3; 10 bases match TRBD2. Losses at the gene ends were 4 bases for V and 0 bases for J; bases not matched to a gene: 4. The CDR3 covers 16 residues. CDR1 KGHPV and CDR2 FQNQEV come from the germline V gene (reference sequence). CDR3 bases read: TGTGCCAGCAGTCCACTGGGGGGGACTAGTGCAGAAACGCTGTAT. Amino acids: CASSPLGGTSAETLY. The entire CDR3 reads CASSPLGGTSAETLYF.

Note on this clone: The gene names here belong to mouse. Sequencing ends 1 residue short of the CDR3 end; the germline J gene provides the rest. V gene TRBV12-1 combines with J gene TRBJ2-2; a weak D match, TRBD2 (7 bases). With 2 bases removed from V and 6 bases from J, the gap between germline ends came to 12 bases. This CDR3 comprises 14 residues. The V gene's germline CDR1 is SGHSN and CDR2 HYEKVE. The chain's CDR3 is CASSPRGGPGQLYF. The sequenced part of the CDR3 DNA is TGTGCCAGCTCTCCCCGCGGGGGGCCCGGGCAGCTCTAC.

On this clone itself: Gene names and germline match the mouse. With the read ending 1 residue before the CDR3 end, the germline J gene is used to fill in that end. The chain carries TRBV26 and TRBJ2-7; 11 positions match TRBD2. Germline CDR1 reads KGHPV; CDR2 reads FQNQEV (reference sequence). CDR3 size: 14 residues. V gave up 5 bases and J gave up 4 bases; unmatched junction bases: 4. The CDR3 DNA, read in part, is TGTGCCAGCAGTACCGGGACTGGGGGTTATGAACAGTAC. Its translation: CASSTGTGGYEQY. The complete CDR3 protein is CASSTGTGGYEQYF.

A word on this clone: Genes and germline come from the mouse. The read halts 1 residue ahead of the CDR3 end, with the missing end drawn from the germline J gene. V is TRBV17 and J is TRBJ2-5, with D hard to call. Germline V CDR1 and CDR2: MNHDT, YYDKIL. Trimming stripped 1 base from V and 1 base from J, with 6 bases between. This CDR3 comprises 14 residues. Partial CDR3 DNA: TGTGCTAGCAGTAGAGCGGGGTACCAAGACACCCAGTAC. Translating gives CASSRAGYQDTQY. The complete CDR3 sequence is CASSRAGYQDTQYF.

This clone was seen only a few times. Genes and germline come from the mouse. The read is 1 residue too short to cover the CDR3 end, so that end is filled in from the germline J gene. Other nucleotide sequences in the sample specify the same CDR3. The rearrangement joins TRBV26 to TRBJ1-3; no reliable D call. V lost 2 bases and J lost 0, with 5 bases in between. CDR1 is KGHPV and CDR2 is FQNQEV in the germline V gene (reference sequence). The CDR3 covers 14 residues. The part of the CDR3 DNA that was read is TGTGCCAGCAGTCTGCAAGATTCTGGAAATACGCTCTAT. This translates into CASSLQDSGNTLY. In full, the CDR3 reads CASSLQDSGNTLYF.

As for this clone: Mouse names are used for the genes. With the read ending 1 residue before the CDR3 end, the germline J gene is used to fill in that end. The chain is built from TRBV29 and TRBJ1-1; 8 positions agree with TRBD1. Germline V gene data show CDR1 as MSHET and CDR2 as SYDVDS. The CDR3 length is 15 residues. The trim removed 5 bases at V and 0 bases at J, leaving 5 bases unmatched. Incomplete CDR3 DNA: TGTGCTAGCAGTCATCCACAGGGGGCAAACACAGAAGTCTTC. It translates to CASSHPQGANTEVF. The complete CDR3 protein is CASSHPQGANTEVFF.

For this clone: The gene names given are mouse names. The CDR3 end falls 1 residue outside the read, so it is completed with the germline J gene. V gene TRBV26 combines with J gene TRBJ1-1; 7 nucleotides match TRBD1. The CDR3 runs 14 residues. Germline-derived CDR1 and CDR2 are KGHPV and FQNQEV (reference sequence). The V gene end was trimmed by 2 bases and the J gene end by 0 bases; junction bases not matched to a gene: 0. Incomplete CDR3 DNA: TGTGCCAGCAGTCTGGACAGGGAGAACACAGAAGTCTTC. Translating gives CASSLDRENTEVF. In full, the CDR3 is CASSLDRENTEVFF.

Notes on this clone: Each gene name is a mouse one. The read finishes 1 residue shy of the CDR3 end, and the germline J gene is used to complete it. The V and J genes are TRBV3 and TRBJ1-1, with TRBD1 matching 9 bases. Germline V gene lookup returns CDR1 SNHLY and CDR2 FYNGKV (reference sequence). This CDR3 has 15 residues. Unmatched junction bases numbered 0, after V lost 1 base and J lost 0 bases. The part of the CDR3 DNA that was read is TGTGCCAGCAGCTTAGGGACAGGGGCAAACACAGAAGTCTTC. Amino acids: CASSLGTGANTEVF. The complete CDR3 reads CASSLGTGANTEVFF.

Concerning this clone: Genes here carry mouse names. The read stops 1 residue short of the end of the CDR3; the missing end is completed from the germline J gene. V and J are TRBV26 and TRBJ1-2, with D possibly being TRBD1 (5 bases). The germline CDR1 and CDR2 sequences are KGHPV and FQNQEV (reference sequence). The V gene lost 6 bases and the J gene lost 0 bases, with 8 bases spanning the gap. The CDR3 contains 13 residues. CDR3 DNA (partial): TGTGCCAGCAGCCGACAGACAAACTCCGACTACACC. Translation: CASSRQTNSDYT. The CDR3 as a whole reads CASSRQTNSDYTF.

This clone is medium-sized (0.01 to 0.1%) by share. The gene names here belong to mouse. Coverage ceases 1 residue before the CDR3 finishes, and the germline J gene fills in the end. The chain employs TRBV23 and TRBJ2-3; the tabulated D call, TRBD2, remains unverified against the DNA. The germline CDR1 and CDR2 sequences are KGHTA and FQNQQP. This CDR3 contains 18 residues. The covered CDR3 bases are TGCTCCAGCAGTCAATCGCGCTGGGGGGGCGCAGGTGCAGAAACGCTGTAT. As protein: CSSSQSRWGGAGAETLY. The entire CDR3 is CSSSQSRWGGAGAETLYF.

Of note for this clone: Germline and genes here are mouse. The DNA ends 1 residue before the CDR3 does, and the rest of the CDR3 is filled in from the germline J gene. This sample also contains other DNA sequences that code for the same CDR3. The chain joins TRBV26 to TRBJ1-1, with D unclear. This CDR3 comprises 13 residues. CDR1 and CDR2 from the germline V gene are KGHPV and FQNQEV (reference sequence). Trimming removed 3 bases at V and 0 bases at J, with 5 bases between. The CDR3 reads CASSLRQNTEVFF. CDR3 DNA (partial): TGTGCCAGCAGTCTCAGACAGAACACAGAAGTCTTC.

Comments on this clone: The germline and genes are mouse ones. The sequence runs out 1 residue before the end of the CDR3; the remainder is reconstructed from the germline J gene. The chain employs TRBV26 and TRBJ2-3, with D tentatively TRBD1 (5 bases). V was pared by 2 bases and J by 0 bases, with 6 bases between. Germline V CDR1 and CDR2: KGHPV, FQNQEV (reference sequence). The CDR3 is made up of 14 amino acids. CDR3 sequence: CASSLGQSAETLYF. The sequenced CDR3 bases are TGTGCCAGCAGTCTGGGACAAAGTGCAGAAACGCTGTAT.

This clone is categorized as medium-sized. Genes here carry mouse names. The missing CDR3 end, 1 residue past where the read stops, is filled in from the germline J gene. V usage is TRBV26 and J usage is TRBJ2-1, with no clear D. This CDR3 comprises 14 residues. Deletions cut 4 bases from V and 1 base from J, with 8 bases between. Germline lookup yields CDR1 KGHPV and CDR2 FQNQEV (reference sequence). The CDR3 here is CASSPLINYAEQFF. The CDR3 bases that were read are TGTGCCAGCAGTCCTCTTATAAACTATGCTGAGCAGTTC.

By sample share, this clone is medium-sized (0.01 to 0.1%). Gene names and germline match the mouse. The read terminates 1 residue ahead of where the CDR3 ends, so the germline J gene completes it. The chain combines TRBV3 with TRBJ1-2; tentatively, D is TRBD1 (6 bases). The CDR3 contains 13 residues. The V end was cut by 5 bases, the J end by 2 bases, with 9 bases between. The germline CDR1 and CDR2 sequences are SNHLY and FYNGKV (reference sequence). The CDR3 sequence: CASSPTGNSDYTF. The covered CDR3 bases are TGTGCCAGCAGCCCAACAGGGAACTCCGACTACACC.

This clone was found once. The germline and genes are mouse ones. Read sequence stops 1 residue before the CDR3 end, and the germline J gene provides the missing end. V usage is TRBV26 and J usage is TRBJ1-3; D remains unclear. CDR3 length equals 14 residues. The germline V gene encodes CDR1 KGHPV and CDR2 FQNQEV (reference sequence). V was pared by 2 bases and J by 1 base, with 6 bases between. The sequenced part of the CDR3 DNA is TGTGCCAGCAGTCTGGGCAGGTCTGGAAATACGCTCTAT. Protein sequence: CASSLGRSGNTLY. The full CDR3 reads CASSLGRSGNTLYF.

Comment on this clone: Mouse gene names and germline throughout. CDR3 bases read: TGTGCCAGCAGTCGCCAGTATGAACAGTAC. Translation: CASSRQYEQY. The complete CDR3 protein is CASSRQYEQYF. V gene TRBV26 combines with J gene TRBJ2-7; D gene uncertain. The read ends 1 residue shy of where the CDR3 ends; the end is completed using the germline J gene. The germline CDR1 and CDR2 sequences are KGHPV and FQNQEV (reference sequence). V was clipped by 4 bases and J by 4 bases, with 5 bases between them. The CDR3 is 11 residues long.

Remarks on this clone: Mouse gene names and germline throughout. The read terminates 1 residue ahead of where the CDR3 ends, so the germline J gene completes it. This sequence joins TRBV13-3 and TRBJ1-4; D gene ambiguous. This CDR3 comprises 12 residues. The germline V gene encodes CDR1 NNHDY and CDR2 SYVADS. Trimming removed 4 bases from V and 4 bases from J, with 5 bases in between. The sequenced part of the CDR3 DNA is TGTGCCAGCAGTCAGATCAACGAAAGATTATTT. Translated: CASSQINERLF. The entire CDR3 protein reads CASSQINERLFF.

Worth noting for this clone: Germline and genes: mouse. The sequenced part of the CDR3 DNA is TGTGCCAGCAGCTTAGCTGGGGATCAAAACACCTTGTAC. It codes for CASSLAGDQNTLY. From start to end, the CDR3 is CASSLAGDQNTLYF. This rearrangement joins TRBV3 to TRBJ2-4, with a possible D match to TRBD2 (5 bases). The CDR3 goes on 1 residue after the read ends, and that part is filled in from the germline J gene. V was trimmed by 0 bases and J by 2 bases, leaving 6 bases between them. This CDR3 spans 14 amino acids. The V gene's germline CDR1 is SNHLY and CDR2 FYNGKV (reference sequence). The variable domain in full, with the rest retrieved from reference TRBV3 and TRBJ2-4, is GPKVLQIPSHQIIDMGQMVTLNCDPVSNHLYFYWYKQILGQQMEFLVNFYNGKVMEKSKLFKDQFSVERPDGSYFTLKIQPTALEDSAVYFCASSLAGDQNTLYFGAGTRLSVL.

Note on this clone: These gene names are mouse names. Sequencing ends 1 residue short of the CDR3 end; the germline J gene provides the rest. The chain has TRBV26 and TRBJ2-1, with D uncertain. The CDR3 length is 14 residues. From germline, CDR1 is KGHPV and CDR2 FQNQEV (reference sequence). The V gene lost 4 bases and the J gene lost 0 bases, with 7 bases spanning the gap. This chain's CDR3 is CASSQTTNYAEQFF. The CDR3 DNA, read in part, is TGTGCCAGCAGTCAGACAACTAACTATGCTGAGCAGTTC.

As regards this clone: Mouse gene names apply. Read sequence stops 1 residue before the CDR3 end, and the germline J gene provides the missing end. The chain uses TRBV24 and TRBJ2-7; 10 nucleotides agree with TRBD2. The CDR3 runs 14 residues. Trimming removed 2 bases from V and 3 bases from J; junction bases left unmatched: 1. Germline V lookup: CDR1 KGHTA, CDR2 FRNEEI. The CDR3 region is CASSLGTGDYEQYF. The covered CDR3 bases are TGTGCCAGCAGTCTGGGGACTGGGGACTATGAACAGTAC.